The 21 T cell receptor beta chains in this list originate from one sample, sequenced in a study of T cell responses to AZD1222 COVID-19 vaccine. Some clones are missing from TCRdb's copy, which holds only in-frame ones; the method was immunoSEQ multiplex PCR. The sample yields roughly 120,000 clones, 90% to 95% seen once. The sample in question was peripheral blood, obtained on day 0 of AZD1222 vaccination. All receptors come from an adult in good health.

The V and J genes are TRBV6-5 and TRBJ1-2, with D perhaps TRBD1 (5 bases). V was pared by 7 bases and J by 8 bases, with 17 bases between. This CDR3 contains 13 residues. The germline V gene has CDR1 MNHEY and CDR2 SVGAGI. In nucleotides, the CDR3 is TGTGCCAGCACCCGGCGGGGCGAGTGGGGCTACACCTTC. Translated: CASTRRGEWGYTF.

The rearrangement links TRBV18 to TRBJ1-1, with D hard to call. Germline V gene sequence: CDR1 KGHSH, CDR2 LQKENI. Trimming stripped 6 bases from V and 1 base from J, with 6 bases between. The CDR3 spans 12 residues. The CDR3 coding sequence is TGTGCCAGCTCGACCGGGAACACTGAAGCTTTCTTT. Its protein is CASSTGNTEAFF.

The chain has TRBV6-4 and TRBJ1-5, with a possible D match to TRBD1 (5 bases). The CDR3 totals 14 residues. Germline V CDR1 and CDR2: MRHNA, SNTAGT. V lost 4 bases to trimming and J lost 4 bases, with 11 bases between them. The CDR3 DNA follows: TGTGCCAGCAGTGGGGGGGAAGCAAATCAGCCCCAGCATTTT. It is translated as CASSGGEANQPQHF.

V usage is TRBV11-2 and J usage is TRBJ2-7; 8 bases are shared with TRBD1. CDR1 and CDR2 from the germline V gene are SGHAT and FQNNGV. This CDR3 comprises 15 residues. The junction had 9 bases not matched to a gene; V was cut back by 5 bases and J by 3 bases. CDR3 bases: TGTGCCAGCAGCCCTGGACAGGGTTATCTCTACGAGCAGTACTTC. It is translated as CASSPGQGYLYEQYF.

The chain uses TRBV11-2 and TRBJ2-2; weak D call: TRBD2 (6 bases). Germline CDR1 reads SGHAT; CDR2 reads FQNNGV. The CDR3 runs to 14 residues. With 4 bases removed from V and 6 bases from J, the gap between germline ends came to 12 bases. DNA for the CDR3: TGTGCCAGCAGCTGGGGGGTGGGGTCCGGGGAGCTGTTTTTT. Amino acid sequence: CASSWGVGSGELFF.

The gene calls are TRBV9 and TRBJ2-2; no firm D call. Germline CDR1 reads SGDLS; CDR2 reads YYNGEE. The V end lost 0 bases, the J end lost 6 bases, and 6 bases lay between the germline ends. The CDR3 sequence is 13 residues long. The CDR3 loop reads CASSVESAGELFF. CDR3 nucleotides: TGTGCCAGCAGCGTAGAGTCAGCCGGGGAGCTGTTTTTT.

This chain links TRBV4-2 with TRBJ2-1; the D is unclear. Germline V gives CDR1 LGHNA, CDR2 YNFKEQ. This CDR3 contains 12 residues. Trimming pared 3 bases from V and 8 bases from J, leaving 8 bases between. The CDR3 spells CASSQASYEQFF. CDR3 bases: TGTGCCAGCAGCCAGGCATCCTATGAGCAGTTCTTC.

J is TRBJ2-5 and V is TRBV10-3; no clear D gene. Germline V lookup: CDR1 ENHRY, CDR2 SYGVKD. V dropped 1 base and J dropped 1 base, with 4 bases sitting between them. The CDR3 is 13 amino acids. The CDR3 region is CAISEWGQETQYF. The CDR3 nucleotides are TGTGCCATCAGTGAGTGGGGCCAAGAGACCCAGTACTTC.

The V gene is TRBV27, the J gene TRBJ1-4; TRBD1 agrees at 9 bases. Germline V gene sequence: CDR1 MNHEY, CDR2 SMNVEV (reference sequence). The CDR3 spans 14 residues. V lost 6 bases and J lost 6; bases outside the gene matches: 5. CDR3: CASRPGQGYEKLFF. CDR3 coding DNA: TGTGCCAGCAGGCCGGGACAGGGATATGAAAAACTGTTTTTT.

CDR3 sequence (DNA): TGTGCCAGCTCCTTCTCGGGGCGGGAGTTGGAGGAGCAGTACTTC. Translating it yields CASSFSGRELEEQYF. The genes are TRBV27 and TRBJ2-7; TRBD2 aligns across 7 bases. After removal of 8 bases from V and 7 bases from J, the junction contained 17 bases not matched to a gene. Germline V gene data show CDR1 as MNHEY and CDR2 as SMNVEV (reference sequence). CDR3 size: 15 residues.

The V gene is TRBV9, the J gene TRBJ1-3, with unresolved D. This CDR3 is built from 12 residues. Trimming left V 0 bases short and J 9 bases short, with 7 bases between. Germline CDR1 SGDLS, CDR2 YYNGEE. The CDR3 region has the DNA TGTGCCAGCAGCGTAGATGGAGGCACCATATATTTT. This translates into CASSVDGGTIYF.

The CDR3 protein is CASSVWIPVTYEQYF. Here the CDR3 DNA reads TGCGCCAGCAGTGTGTGGATTCCGGTAACCTACGAGCAGTACTTC. The V gene is TRBV10-1, the J gene TRBJ2-7; no reliable D call. The CDR3 runs 15 residues. V was shortened by 4 bases and J by 2 bases, with 15 bases between the two germline ends. CDR1 WNHNN and CDR2 SYGVQD come from the germline V gene (reference sequence).

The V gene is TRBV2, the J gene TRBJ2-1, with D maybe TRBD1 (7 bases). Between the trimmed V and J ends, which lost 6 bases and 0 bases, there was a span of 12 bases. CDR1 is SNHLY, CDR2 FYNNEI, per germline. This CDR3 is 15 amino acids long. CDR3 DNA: TGTGCCAGCAGGGCGGGACAGAGCTCCTACAATGAGCAGTTCTTC. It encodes CASRAGQSSYNEQFF.

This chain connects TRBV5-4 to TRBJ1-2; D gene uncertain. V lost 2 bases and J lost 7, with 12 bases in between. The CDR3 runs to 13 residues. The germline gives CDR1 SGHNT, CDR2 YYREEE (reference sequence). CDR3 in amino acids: CASSFFQLPGYTF. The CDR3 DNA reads TGTGCCAGCAGCTTCTTCCAACTTCCTGGCTACACCTTC.

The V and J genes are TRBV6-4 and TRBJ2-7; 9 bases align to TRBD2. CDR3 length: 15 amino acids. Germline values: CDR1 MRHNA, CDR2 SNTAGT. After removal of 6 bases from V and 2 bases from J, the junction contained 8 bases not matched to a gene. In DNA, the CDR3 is TGTGCCAGCAGCTTAATAGCGGGAGCAACCTACGAGCAGTACTTC. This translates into CASSLIAGATYEQYF.

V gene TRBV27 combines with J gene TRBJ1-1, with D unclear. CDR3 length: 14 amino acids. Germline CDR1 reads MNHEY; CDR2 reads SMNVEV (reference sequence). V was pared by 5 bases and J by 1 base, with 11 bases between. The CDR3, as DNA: TGTGCCAGCAGTCTGGTGACCTCGAACACTGAAGCTTTCTTT. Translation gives CASSLVTSNTEAFF.

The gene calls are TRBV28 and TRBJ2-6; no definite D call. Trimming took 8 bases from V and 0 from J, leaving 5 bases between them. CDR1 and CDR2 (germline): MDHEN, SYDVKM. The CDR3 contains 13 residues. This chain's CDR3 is CASFFSGANVLTF. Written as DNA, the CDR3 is TGTGCCAGCTTTTTCTCTGGGGCCAACGTCCTGACTTTC.

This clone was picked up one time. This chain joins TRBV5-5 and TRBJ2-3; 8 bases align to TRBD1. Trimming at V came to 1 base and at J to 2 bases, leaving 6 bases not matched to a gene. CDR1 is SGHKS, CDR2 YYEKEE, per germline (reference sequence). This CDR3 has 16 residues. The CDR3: CASSLQGAALTDTQYF. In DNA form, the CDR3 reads TGTGCCAGCAGCTTGCAGGGGGCGGCCCTCACAGATACGCAGTATTTT.

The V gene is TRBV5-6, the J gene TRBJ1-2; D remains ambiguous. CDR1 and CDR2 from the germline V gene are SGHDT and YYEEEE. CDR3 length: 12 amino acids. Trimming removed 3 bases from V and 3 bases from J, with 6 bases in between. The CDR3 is CASSSNYYGYTF. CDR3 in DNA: TGTGCCAGCAGCTCCAACTACTATGGCTACACCTTC.

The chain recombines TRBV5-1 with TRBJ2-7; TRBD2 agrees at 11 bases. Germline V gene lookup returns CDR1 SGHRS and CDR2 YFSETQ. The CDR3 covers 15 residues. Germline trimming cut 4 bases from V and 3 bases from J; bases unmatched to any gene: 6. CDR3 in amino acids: CASSVGTSGYYEQYF. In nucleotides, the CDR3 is TGCGCCAGCAGCGTAGGGACTAGCGGCTACTACGAGCAGTACTTC.

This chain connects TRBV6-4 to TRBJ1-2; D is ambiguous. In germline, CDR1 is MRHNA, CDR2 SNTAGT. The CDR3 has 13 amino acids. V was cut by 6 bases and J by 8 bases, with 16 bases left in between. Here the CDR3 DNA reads TGTGCCAGCAGCCCATCAATATCCGCCGGCTACACCTTC. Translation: CASSPSISAGYTF.